Listed below are T cell receptor beta chains from one sample, sequenced in a study of control samples from healthy donors and cancer patients. Produced via immunoSEQ multiplex PCR; TCRdb's table is partial and in-frame only. The sample has roughly 20,000 clones, approximately 80% seen once. The specimen was PBMCs. These receptor sequences come from a man aged 55 to 70 with colorectal cancer. The CDR3 runs from the conserved cysteine through the conserved F or W. The D gene is left open where the match is weak. Some rows have no size entry. The others give once, few or many, or a class for an expanded clone.

NA	TRBV6-5	13	TRBJ1-1	NA	CASSSGFETEAFF	TGTGCCAGCAGTTCGGGTTTCGAAACTGAAGCTTTCTTT
few	TRBV9	17	TRBJ2-3	TRBD1	CASSVAPGQGATDTQYF	TGTGCCAGCAGCGTAGCCCCGGGACAGGGGGCAACAGATACGCAGTATTTT
NA	TRBV2	13	TRBJ1-1	NA	CASSDDANTEAFF	TGTGCCAGCAGTGACGACGCTAACACTGAAGCTTTCTTT
medium-sized	TRBV27	15	TRBJ2-7	TRBD1	CASNPGQGLLGEQYF	TGTGCCAGCAATCCGGGACAGGGACTCCTCGGGGAGCAGTACTTC
few	TRBV4-3	16	TRBJ1-6	NA	CASSQSAGSYNSPLHF	TGCGCCAGCAGCCAATCTGCCGGCAGCTATAATTCACCCCTCCACTTT
NA	TRBV6-2/TRBV6-3	14	TRBJ2-5	NA	CASSYGRDQETQYF	TGTGCCAGCAGTTACGGGCGTGATCAAGAGACCCAGTACTTC
NA	TRBV9	15	TRBJ1-2	NA	CASSVGRDGIEGYTF	TGTGCCAGCAGCGTAGGACGGGATGGTATTGAGGGCTACACCTTC
NA	TRBV10-1	14	TRBJ1-1	NA	CASSPGTVDTEAFF	TGCGCCAGCAGTCCGGGGACGGTTGACACTGAAGCTTTCTTT
NA	TRBV5-5	14	TRBJ2-5	TRBD1	CASSSPGQSGTQYF	TGTGCCAGCAGCTCTCCGGGACAGTCGGGGACCCAGTACTTC
NA	TRBV2	15	TRBJ1-5	NA	CASSEWSSSNQPQHF	TGTGCCAGCAGTGAGTGGTCTTCTAGCAATCAGCCCCAGCATTTT
NA	TRBV30	13	TRBJ1-2	NA	CAWNSYLAYGYTF	TGTGCCTGGAATTCCTATTTGGCATATGGCTACACCTTC
NA	TRBV6-6	13	TRBJ1-2	TRBD1	CASSYSTGDGYTF	TGTGCCAGCAGTTACTCGACAGGGGATGGCTACACCTTC
NA	TRBV6-1	14	TRBJ1-3	NA	CASSDTGGGNTIYF	TGTGCCAGCAGTGACACCGGGGGGGGAAACACCATATATTTT
NA	TRBV4-1	13	TRBJ1-2	TRBD1	CASSQETGDGYTF	TGCGCCAGCAGCCAAGAGACAGGGGATGGCTACACCTTC
NA	TRBV7-9	16	TRBJ1-2	NA	CASSLATGTGDYGYTF	TGTGCCAGCAGCCTCGCGACCGGAACGGGGGACTATGGCTACACCTTC
NA	TRBV6-5	12	TRBJ1-1	NA	CASRGSNTEAFF	TGTGCCAGCAGGGGGTCGAACACTGAAGCTTTCTTT
NA	TRBV12-3/TRBV12-4	13	TRBJ1-5	NA	CASSLQGDKPQHF	TGTGCCAGCAGTTTGCAGGGTGACAAGCCCCAGCATTTT
NA	TRBV12-3/TRBV12-4	12	TRBJ1-2	NA	CASRGRGYGYTF	TGTGCCAGCAGAGGGAGGGGCTATGGCTACACCTTC
NA	TRBV10-1	15	TRBJ2-3	NA	CASSEYGAGADTQYF	TGCGCCAGCAGTGAGTATGGGGCAGGAGCAGATACGCAGTATTTT
NA	TRBV18	17	TRBJ2-1	TRBD2	CASSPNALAGSHNEQFF	TGTGCCAGCTCACCGAACGCCCTAGCGGGGTCCCACAATGAGCAGTTCTTC
NA	TRBV6-5	15	TRBJ1-3	NA	CASSYSWGTGNTIYF	TGTGCCAGCAGTTACTCCTGGGGCACTGGAAACACCATATATTTT
NA	TRBV14	15	TRBJ2-1	TRBD2	CASSLYREGLNEQFF	TGTGCCAGCAGCCTCTACCGGGAGGGCTTAAATGAGCAGTTCTTC
NA	TRBV5-4	15	TRBJ2-1	TRBD2	CASNPTSGGLNEQFF	TGTGCCAGCAACCCGACTAGCGGGGGGCTTAATGAGCAGTTCTTC
NA	TRBV20-1	11	TRBJ1-2	NA	CSAKRIYGYTF	TGCAGTGCTAAGAGGATCTATGGCTACACCTTC
few	TRBV30	15	TRBJ2-5	NA	CAWSGSRGVQETQYF	TGTGCCTGGAGTGGAAGCAGGGGAGTTCAAGAGACCCAGTACTTC
NA	TRBV14	16	TRBJ1-1	NA	CASSQVTGLMNTEAFF	TGTGCCAGCAGCCAAGTAACAGGCCTAATGAACACTGAAGCTTTCTTT
NA	TRBV6-5	13	TRBJ1-2	NA	CASSLTDNYGYTF	TGTGCCAGCAGTCTGACGGATAACTATGGCTACACCTTC